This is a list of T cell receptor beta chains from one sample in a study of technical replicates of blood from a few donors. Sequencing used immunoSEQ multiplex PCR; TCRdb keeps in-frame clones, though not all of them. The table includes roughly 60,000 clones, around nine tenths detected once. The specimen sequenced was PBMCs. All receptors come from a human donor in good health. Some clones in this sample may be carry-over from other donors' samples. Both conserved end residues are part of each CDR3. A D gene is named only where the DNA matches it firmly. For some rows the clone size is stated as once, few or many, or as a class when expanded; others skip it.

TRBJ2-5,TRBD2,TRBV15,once,TGTGCCACCAGCAGAGATGGGAACCGACTAGCCCCAGAGACCCAGTACTTC,CATSRDGNRLAPETQYF
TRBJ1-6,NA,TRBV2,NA,TGTGCCAGCACTGGGACATGGTTTGAGGCCCTCCACTTT,CASTGTWFEALHF
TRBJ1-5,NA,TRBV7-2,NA,TGTGCCAGCAGCTTTTCGGTAAATCAGCCCCAGCATTTT,CASSFSVNQPQHF
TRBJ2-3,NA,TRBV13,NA,TGTGCCAGCAGCCCCCGCCTTTTGATTGGGGGCGCAGATACGCAGTATTTT,CASSPRLLIGGADTQYF
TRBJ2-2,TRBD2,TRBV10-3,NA,TGTGCCATCATGAGCCCAGCGGGGTTTCCCGGGGAGCTGTTTTTT,CAIMSPAGFPGELFF
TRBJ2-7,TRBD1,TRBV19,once,TGTGCCAGCGCGAAGCTAGGGACAGGGTATTCCTACGAGCAGTACTTC,CASAKLGTGYSYEQYF
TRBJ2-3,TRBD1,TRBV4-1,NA,TGCGCCAGCAGGGGGACAGGGGGCACAGATACGCAGTATTTT,CASRGTGGTDTQYF
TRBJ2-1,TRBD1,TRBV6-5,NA,TGTGCCAGCAGTTACTTCCGACAGGGGGCGAATGAGCAGTTCTTC,CASSYFRQGANEQFF
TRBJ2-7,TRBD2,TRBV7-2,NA,TGTGCCAGCAGCTTAATGGGGACTAGCGTCTACGAGCAGTACTTC,CASSLMGTSVYEQYF
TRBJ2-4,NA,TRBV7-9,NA,TGTGCCAGCAGCTTAGAGCGTCTAGCCAAAAACATTCAGTACTTC,CASSLERLAKNIQYF
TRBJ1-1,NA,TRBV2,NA,TGTGCCAGCAGCCTCAGGGAGGGGTACACTGAAGCTTTCTTT,CASSLREGYTEAFF